These 2 T cell receptor beta chains were all obtained from the same sample, sequenced in a study of type 1 regulatory T cells. Their cognate antigens are unknown. One entry per CDR3 protein, called by TCRdb with MiXCR from the reads. Among just over 3,000 distinct CDR3 sequences listed, 7% to 10% were seen once. The source material was cultured T cells, either the whole culture or a sorted T cell fraction (not recorded which). The receptors originated from a human donor in good health.

This clonotype is medium-sized by share. The V call is TRBV12-3 or TRBV12-4, the J call TRBJ2-1; 7 nucleotides line up with TRBD2. V shed 9 bases, J shed 9 bases, and the junction held 17 bases outside the gene matches. This CDR3 is built from 15 residues. For the CDR3, the DNA is TGTGCCAGTATTCCCCGGGACTACAATTTCCGTGAGCAGTTCTTC. Translated, it gives CASIPRDYNFREQFF.

By share, this clonotype ranks as medium-sized. V is TRBV24-1 and J is TRBJ1-1, with D uncertain. V was pared by 4 bases and J by 7 bases, with 15 bases between. This CDR3 comprises 14 residues. The germline gives CDR1 KGHDR, CDR2 SFDVKD. The CDR3 DNA follows: TGTGCCACCAGTGACCCCCTCTCGGCCGATGAAGCTTTCTTT. The encoded protein is CATSDPLSADEAFF.